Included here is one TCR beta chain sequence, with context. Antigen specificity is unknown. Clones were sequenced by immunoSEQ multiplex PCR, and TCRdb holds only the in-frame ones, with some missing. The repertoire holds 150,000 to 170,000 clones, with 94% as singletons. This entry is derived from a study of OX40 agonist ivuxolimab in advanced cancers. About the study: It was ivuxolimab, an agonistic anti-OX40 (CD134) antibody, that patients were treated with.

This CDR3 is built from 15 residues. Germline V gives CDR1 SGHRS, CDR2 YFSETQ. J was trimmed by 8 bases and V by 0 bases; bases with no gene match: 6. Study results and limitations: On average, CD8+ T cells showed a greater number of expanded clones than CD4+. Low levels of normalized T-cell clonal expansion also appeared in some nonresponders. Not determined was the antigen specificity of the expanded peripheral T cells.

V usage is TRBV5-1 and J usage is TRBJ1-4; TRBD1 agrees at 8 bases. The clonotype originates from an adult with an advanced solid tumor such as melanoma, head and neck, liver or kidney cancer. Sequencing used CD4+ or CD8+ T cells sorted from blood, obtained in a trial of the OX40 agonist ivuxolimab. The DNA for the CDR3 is TGCGCCAGCAGCTTGGGGGACAGGAGAGGGGAAAAACTGTTTTTT. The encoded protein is CASSLGDRRGEKLFF.